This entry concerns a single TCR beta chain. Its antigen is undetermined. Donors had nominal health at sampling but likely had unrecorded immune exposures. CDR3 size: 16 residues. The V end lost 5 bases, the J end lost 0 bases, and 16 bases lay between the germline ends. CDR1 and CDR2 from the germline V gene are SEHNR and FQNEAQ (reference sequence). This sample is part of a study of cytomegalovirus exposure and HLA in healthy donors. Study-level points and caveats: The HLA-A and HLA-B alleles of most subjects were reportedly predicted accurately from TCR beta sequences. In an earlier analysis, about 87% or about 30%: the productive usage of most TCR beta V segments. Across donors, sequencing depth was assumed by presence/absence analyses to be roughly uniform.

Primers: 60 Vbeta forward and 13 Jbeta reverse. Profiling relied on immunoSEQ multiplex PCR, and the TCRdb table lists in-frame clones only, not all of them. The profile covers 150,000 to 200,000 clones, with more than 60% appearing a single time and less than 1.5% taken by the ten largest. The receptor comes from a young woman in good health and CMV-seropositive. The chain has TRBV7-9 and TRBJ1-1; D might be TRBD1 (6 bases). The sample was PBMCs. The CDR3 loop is CASSPREGHMNTEAFF. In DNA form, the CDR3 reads TGTGCCAGCAGCCCCAGAGAGGGACATATGAACACTGAAGCTTTCTTT.